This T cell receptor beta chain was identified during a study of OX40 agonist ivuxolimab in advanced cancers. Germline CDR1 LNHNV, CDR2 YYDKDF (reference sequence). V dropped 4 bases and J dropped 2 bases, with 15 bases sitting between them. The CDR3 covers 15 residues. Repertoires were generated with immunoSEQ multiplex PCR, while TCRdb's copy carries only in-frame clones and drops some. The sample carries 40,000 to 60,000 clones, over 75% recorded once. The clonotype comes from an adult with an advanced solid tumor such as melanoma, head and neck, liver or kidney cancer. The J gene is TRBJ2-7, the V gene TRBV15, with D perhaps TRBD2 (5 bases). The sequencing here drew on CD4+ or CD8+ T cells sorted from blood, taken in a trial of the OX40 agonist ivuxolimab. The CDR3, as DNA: TGTGCCACCAGCAAGGGTCGGGAAATTGCCTACGAGCAGTACTTC. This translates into CATSKGREIAYEQYF.